This T cell receptor beta chain was sequenced during a study of shared clonotypes between healthy human individuals. For the study at large: CD4 naive cells filled three plates per donor, CD4 memory three, CD8 naive two and CD8 memory one. The study, taken as a whole, reports: As a rule, naive subsets had a larger estimated richness than memory subsets. The naive CD4 repertoires of several donors were compared, and roughly 5.1% of clonotypes were shared.

A word on this clone: The antigen is undetermined.

This CDR3 is 12 amino acids long. V was shortened by 6 bases and J by 8 bases, with 13 bases between the two germline ends. Germline loops: CDR1 MNHEY, CDR2 SVGAGI. Profiled with immunoSEQ multiplex PCR; TCRdb holds only in-frame clones, not every one. The table shows 650,000 to 700,000 clones, with roughly 87% occurring only once. What was sequenced was memory CD8+ T cells from PBMCs. This sample's subset: CD45RO+ cells pooled with CCR7-negative TemRA cells. The TCR originated in a man aged 18 to 35 in good health. Some clones in this sample may be carry-over from other donors' samples. This chain connects TRBV6-5 to TRBJ1-2; perhaps TRBD1 as D (5 bases). The CDR3 coding sequence is TGTGCCAGCAGAACGGGGGGGTACGGCTACACCTTC. Its protein product is CASRTGGYGYTF.